This entry lists 13 T cell receptor beta chains sequenced from one sample in a study of blood T cell repertoires in COVID-19. Sequencing was performed with immunoSEQ multiplex PCR; in TCRdb, only in-frame clones are kept and a portion is missing. In the table there are roughly 190,000 clones, around 80% of which are singletons. The sample taken for sequencing was peripheral blood. Receptor source: a woman between 45 and 65 years old with acute or convalescent COVID-19.

The rearrangement uses TRBV6-5 and TRBJ2-7; 9 nucleotides match TRBD1. The germline V gene encodes CDR1 MNHEY and CDR2 SVGAGI. V was pared by 6 bases and J by 2 bases, with 5 bases of the junction left unmatched. The CDR3 loop spans 14 amino acids. The CDR3 protein is CASRGTGTPYEQYF. The CDR3 bases are TGTGCCAGCAGGGGGACAGGGACACCCTACGAGCAGTACTTC.

The genes are TRBV7-8 and TRBJ2-7; 9 bases line up with TRBD1. The length of the CDR3 is 15 residues. J gave up 3 bases and V 1 base, and 4 bases lay outside the gene matches. CDR1 is SGHVS, CDR2 FQNEAQ, per germline. The CDR3 nucleotides are TGTGCCAGCAGCTTAGGTGGACAGGGGATCTACGAGCAGTACTTC. Translation: CASSLGGQGIYEQYF.

This chain links TRBV18 with TRBJ2-7, with 7 bases identical to TRBD2. The J segment lost 1 base and the V segment lost 5 bases, leaving 11 bases of the junction unmatched. Germline loops: CDR1 KGHSH, CDR2 LQKENI. The CDR3 totals 16 residues. The CDR3 region has the DNA TGTGCCAGCTCAGAAACTGCGCTAGCGGTGTCCTACGAGCAGTACTTC. As protein: CASSETALAVSYEQYF.

The CDR3 DNA sequence: TGCGCCAGCAGCCAAGGCGGGGGAACCTTTAGCACAGATACGCAGTATTTT. Its protein is CASSQGGGTFSTDTQYF. V usage is TRBV4-1 and J usage is TRBJ2-3, with 7 bases matching TRBD2. This CDR3 comprises 17 residues. Trimming at V came to 1 base and at J to 0 bases, leaving 7 bases not matched to a gene. Germline V gene lookup returns CDR1 MGHRA and CDR2 YSYEKL.

The count of this clone is one. The chain combines TRBV2 with TRBJ2-1, with 9 bases that match TRBD1. CDR3 size: 15 residues. With 6 bases clipped from V and 3 bases from J, the junction kept 6 bases outside the gene matches. The germline gives CDR1 SNHLY, CDR2 FYNNEI. In DNA, the CDR3 is TGTGCCAGCAGCCAGGACAGGGGAAACTACAATGAGCAGTTCTTC. Translated, it gives CASSQDRGNYNEQFF.

This rearrangement joins TRBV4-1 to TRBJ1-2; 7 bases line up with TRBD1. Germline-derived CDR1 and CDR2 are MGHRA and YSYEKL. This CDR3 spans 16 amino acids. Trimming took 0 bases from V and 4 from J; bases not matched to a gene: 8. CDR3 nucleotide sequence: TGCGCCAGCAGCCAAGAGTGGAGGGGGCGTCTCTATGGCTACACCTTC. Translated: CASSQEWRGRLYGYTF.

V and J are TRBV15 and TRBJ1-2; weak D call: TRBD1 (5 bases). The germline V gene has CDR1 LNHNV and CDR2 YYDKDF (reference sequence). The V gene lost 3 bases and the J gene lost 4 bases, with 12 bases spanning the gap. This CDR3 is built from 14 residues. This CDR3 reads CATSRERGGYGYTF. CDR3 in DNA: TGTGCCACCAGCAGGGAGAGGGGAGGCTATGGCTACACCTTC.

J is TRBJ2-3 and V is TRBV6-5; D perhaps matches TRBD2 (5 bases). CDR3 length equals 12 residues. CDR1 MNHEY and CDR2 SVGAGI come from the germline V gene. Trimming cost V 8 bases and J 4 bases, with 10 bases left between them. The CDR3, as DNA: TGTGCCAGCGCCCAGAGGGCAGATACGCAGTATTTT. It specifies CASAQRADTQYF.

The rearrangement links TRBV15 to TRBJ1-4, with D possibly matching TRBD1 (6 bases). CDR3 length equals 16 residues. The germline CDR1 and CDR2 sequences are LNHNV and YYDKDF (reference sequence). V lost 0 bases and J 8 bases, leaving 16 bases between the germline ends. CDR3 nucleotide sequence: TGTGCCACCAGCAGAGAGGTGTGGACAGTAGGAGAAAAACTGTTTTTT. Protein product: CATSREVWTVGEKLFF. The whole variable domain, remainder taken from reference TRBV15 and TRBJ1-4, is DAMVIQNPRYQVTQFGKPVTLSCSQTLNHNVMYWYQQKSSQAPKLLFHYYDKDFNNEADTPDNFQSRRPNTSFCFLDIRSPGLGDTAMYLCATSREVWTVGEKLFFGSGTQLSVL.

J is TRBJ1-1 and V is TRBV30; 7 positions agree with TRBD1. The CDR3 totals 14 residues. The V segment lost 4 bases and the J segment 4 bases; nucleotides outside the gene matches: 9. Germline CDR1 GTSNPN, CDR2 SVGIG (reference sequence). CDR3 sequence (DNA): TGTGCCTGGATGACGAAGGGGGCAGGCACTGAAGCTTTCTTT. Its protein product is CAWMTKGAGTEAFF.

This sequence joins TRBV28 and TRBJ2-1; 12 bases map to TRBD2. The CDR3 length is 17 residues. V lost 8 bases, J lost 4 bases, and 12 bases stayed unmatched. Germline CDR1 MDHEN, CDR2 SYDVKM. CDR3 DNA sequence: TGTGCCAGCTCGCGGCTAGCGGGAGGGCGGGCTTACAATGAGCAGTTCTTC. This encodes CASSRLAGGRAYNEQFF.

This clone was counted a single time. The V gene is TRBV21-1, the J gene TRBJ1-4. TRBV21-1 is a recognized pseudogene. The CDR3 loop spans 15 amino acids. This CDR3 is CASSKIFSRNEKLFF. In DNA, the CDR3 is TGTGCCAGCAGCAAAATTTTTTCGAGAAATGAAAAACTGTTTTTT.

The chain couples TRBV15 to TRBJ2-1; TRBD2 matches at 13 bases. Germline trimming cut 5 bases from V and 8 bases from J; bases unmatched to any gene: 9. This CDR3 is built from 16 residues. CDR1 and CDR2 (germline): LNHNV, YYDKDF (reference sequence). The CDR3 region has the DNA TGTGCCACCAGCCGAAGACTAGCGGGAGGAAGGGATGAGCAGTTCTTC. Encoded protein: CATSRRLAGGRDEQFF.